Listed here is a single T cell receptor beta chain. This clone's antigen is unknown. Base qualities are not at hand, and no much larger clone is one base apart. CDR1 SGHTA and CDR2 FQGTGA are derived from the germline V gene. V is clipped by 5 bases and J by 0 bases, and the sequence between their germline boundaries is 10 bases long. From the cysteine through the phenylalanine, the CDR3 covers 14 amino acids. This entry keeps only the CDR3 DNA: 42 bases, framed from base 1. This sample was taken from a study of T-cell reconstitution after alpha-beta-depleted transplantation in children (dated by TCRdb to 2016 to 2018). For context, the study as a whole: Using TCR repertoire profiling, the study quantitatively followed how T-cell immune reconstitution unfolded in children after TCRalphabeta/CD19-depleted allogeneic hematopoietic cell transplantation.

Library preparation was by PCR. Instrument on record: Illumina HiSeq 2500. TCR libraries were prepared with molecular barcoding, using unique molecular identifiers to normalize TCRbeta repertoire quantification. The public sequencing data were trimmed at Q25 with fastp and processed into clonotypes with MiXCR by TCRdb, which kept only in-frame beta chains. When rows share a CDR3 protein, they turn into one entry using the most common DNA and genes. Within this sample are about 480,000 distinct CDR3 sequences, with roughly an eighth of them counted one time only. The top ten hold about 5% of the sample.

This receptor chain uses TRBV7-3 and TRBJ2-5; TRBD1 might be the D gene, on 6 matching bases. The sequenced sample was PBMCs from the stem cell graft donor, obtained from the stem cell graft. The sequence derives from a human donor who donated a stem cell graft to a child with combined immunodeficiency. The nucleotides read TGTGCCAGCAGCCCTCAGGGGTACCAAGAGACCCAGTACTTC. Translation gives CASSPQGYQETQYF.